This T cell receptor beta chain was profiled in a study of T cell repertoires in cytomegalovirus infection. This clonotype occurred a few times. No antigen is known for it. The CDR3 sequence is 20 residues long. V was pared by 5 bases and J by 3 bases, with 17 bases of the junction left unmatched. In germline, CDR1 is MNHNY, CDR2 SVGAGI (reference sequence). Each CDR3 protein is one row after TCRdb ran MiXCR on the reads. The table lists about half a million distinct CDR3 sequences, about 33% of them singletons. This receptor was obtained from a human donor in good health (CMV status not recorded). Some clones in this sample may be carry-over from other donors' samples. The chain employs TRBV6-6 and TRBJ2-1, with 12 bases lining up with TRBD2. This specimen was cultured PBMCs, taken from culture after CMV antigen stimulation. The DNA of the CDR3 is TGTGCCAGCAGTCCCTGGGGGGGAATGACGACTAGCGGGAGCTACAATGAGCAGTTCTTC. Its protein is CASSPWGGMTTSGSYNEQFF.